This T cell receptor (beta chain) was profiled in a study of T-cell reconstitution after alpha-beta-depleted transplantation in children (dated by TCRdb to the mid-2010s). Context from the whole study: Using TCR repertoire profiling, the study quantitatively followed how T-cell immune reconstitution unfolded in children after TCRalphabeta/CD19-depleted allogeneic hematopoietic cell transplantation.

This clonotype was observed a handful of times. Its target antigen remains unknown. Per-base quality was not reported, and no clone a single base away is much larger than it. To prepare the library, PCR was applied. Data came from an Illumina HiSeq 2500. TCR library preparation used molecular barcoding, with unique molecular identifiers applied to normalize quantification of the TCRbeta repertoire. TCRdb itself trimmed the public reads at Q25 with fastp, ran MiXCR and retained productive beta chains. Every CDR3 protein is listed once, alongside the most common genes and DNA of its rows. The sample yields roughly 340,000 distinct CDR3 sequences; 15% to 20% were counted once. About 41% of the sample is held by the ten biggest clonotypes. The treatment or condition label, as the study defines it: allogeneic hematopoietic cell transplantation with graft depleted of TCRalphabeta T cells and CD19 B cells. TCRalphabeta/CD19-depleted allogeneic hematopoietic cell grafts were given to the transplant recipients, all of whom were children.

What the research found in general, with its limitations: The apparently early alphabetaT-cell count recovery about two months after transplant was reportedly dependent on only several hundred rapidly expanded clones derived from non-depleted graft cells. Over the following months the frequencies of hyperexpanded clones went down, and after one year T-cell counts and TCRbeta diversity were mostly credited to newly produced T cells. In some patients, the high TCRbeta diversity seen at day 60 was put down to recipient T cells and intrathymic progenitors that had survived conditioning.

This TCR derives from a male patient between 2 and 15 years old who had a stem cell transplant for acute lymphoblastic leukemia, so the T cells may come from the graft donor. The sequencing used PBMCs, mostly from graft donor cells, collected 360 days after TCRalphabeta/CD19-depleted stem cell transplant.

The CDR3 amino acid sequence is: CASSPGGHTRGQYF. The nucleotide sequence reads TGTGCCAGCAGTCCCGGGGGCCATACAAGGGGCCAGTACTTC. The receptor chain draws on TRBV7-2 and TRBJ2-5; the D segment is perhaps TRBD1 or TRBD2, each sharing 6 matched bases. V lost 6 bases and J lost 10 bases; the stretch between them is 21 bases long. For CDR1 and CDR2, the germline V gene lists SGHTA and FQGNSA. The CDR3, cysteine through phenylalanine, is 14 amino acids long. Solely the CDR3 DNA is kept, with 42 bases framed from the first base.